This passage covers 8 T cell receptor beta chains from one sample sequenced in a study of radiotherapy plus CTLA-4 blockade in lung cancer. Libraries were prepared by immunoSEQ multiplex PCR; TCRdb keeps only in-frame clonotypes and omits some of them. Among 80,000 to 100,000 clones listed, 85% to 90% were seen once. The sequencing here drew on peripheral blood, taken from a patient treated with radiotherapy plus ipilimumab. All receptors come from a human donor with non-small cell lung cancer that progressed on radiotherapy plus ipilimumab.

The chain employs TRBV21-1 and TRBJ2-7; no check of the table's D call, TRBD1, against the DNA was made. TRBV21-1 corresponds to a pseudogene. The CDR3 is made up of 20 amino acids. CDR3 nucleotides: TGTGCCAGCAGCCCTCACCGGGACAGATGGGGACCGATTAGCTCCTACGAGCAGTACTTC. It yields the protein CASSPHRDRWGPISSYEQYF.

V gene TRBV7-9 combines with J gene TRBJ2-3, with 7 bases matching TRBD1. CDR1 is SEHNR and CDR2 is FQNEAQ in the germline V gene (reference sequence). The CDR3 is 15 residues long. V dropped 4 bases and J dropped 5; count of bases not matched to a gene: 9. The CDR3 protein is CASSSLGAGGDTQYF. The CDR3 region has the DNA TGTGCCAGCAGCTCCCTGGGGGCAGGGGGAGATACGCAGTATTTT.

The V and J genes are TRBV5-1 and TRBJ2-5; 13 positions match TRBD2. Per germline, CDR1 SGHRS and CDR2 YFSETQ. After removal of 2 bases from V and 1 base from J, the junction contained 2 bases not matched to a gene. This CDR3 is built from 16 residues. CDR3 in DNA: TGCGCCAGCAGCTTCGGGACTAGCGGGGCCCAAGAGACCCAGTACTTC. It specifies CASSFGTSGAQETQYF. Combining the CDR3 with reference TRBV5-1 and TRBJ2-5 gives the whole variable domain KAGVTQTPRYLIKTRGQQVTLSCSPISGHRSVSWYQQTPGQGLQFLFEYFSETQRNKGNFPGRFSGRQFSNSRSEMNVSTLELGDSALYLCASSFGTSGAQETQYFGPGTRLLVL.

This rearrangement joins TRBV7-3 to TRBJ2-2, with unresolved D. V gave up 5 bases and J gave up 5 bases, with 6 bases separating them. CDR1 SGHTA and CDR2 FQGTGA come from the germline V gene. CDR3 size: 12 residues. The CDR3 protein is CASSSYTGELFF. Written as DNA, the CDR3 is TGTGCCAGCAGCAGCTATACCGGGGAGCTGTTTTTT.

CDR3 sequence (DNA): TGTGCCACCCGGGGCACTACAGGGGTGGGTGGCTACACCTTC. Translated: CATRGTTGVGGYTF. The rearrangement joins TRBV6-5 to TRBJ1-2; TRBD1 agrees at 7 bases. This CDR3 spans 14 amino acids. CDR1 and CDR2 from the germline V gene are MNHEY and SVGAGI. Trimming removed 10 bases from V and 7 bases from J; junction bases left unmatched: 15.

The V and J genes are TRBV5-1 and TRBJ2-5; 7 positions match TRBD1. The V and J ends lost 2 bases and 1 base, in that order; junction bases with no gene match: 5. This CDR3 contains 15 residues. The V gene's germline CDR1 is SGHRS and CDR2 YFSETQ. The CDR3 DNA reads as TGCGCCAGCAGCTTCGGGACAGCGAGCCAAGAGACCCAGTACTTC. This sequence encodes CASSFGTASQETQYF.

CDR3 DNA: TGTGCCAGCAGCTTAGGTAGCGGGGCCGAGCAGTACTTC. Its protein is CASSLGSGAEQYF. The rearrangement joins TRBV7-8 to TRBJ2-7, with TRBD2 matching 8 bases. The germline V gene has CDR1 SGHVS and CDR2 FQNEAQ. The V segment lost 1 base and the J segment 6 bases; nucleotides outside the gene matches: 2. This CDR3 is built from 13 residues.

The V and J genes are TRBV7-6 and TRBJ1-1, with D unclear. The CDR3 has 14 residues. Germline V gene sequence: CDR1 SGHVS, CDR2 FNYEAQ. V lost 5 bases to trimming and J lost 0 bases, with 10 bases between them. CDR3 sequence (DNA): TGTGCCAGCAGCCACGCAGGACTGAACACTGAAGCTTTCTTT. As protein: CASSHAGLNTEAFF.